These T cell receptor beta chains were read from a single sample in a study of PD-L1 blockade in urothelial cancer. Sequenced by immunoSEQ multiplex PCR; TCRdb stores in-frame clones only, minus some. The data show more than 80,000 clones, 82% seen once. This material consisted of PBMCs, taken around atezolizumab (anti-PD-L1) treatment. The receptors were sampled from a man between 65 and 85 years old with urothelial cancer. CDR3s include the opening cysteine and the closing phenylalanine or tryptophan. Each record gives: V gene, J gene, clone size, D gene, CDR3 protein, CDR3 DNA. D genes are given only for firm matches. Rows may omit the clone size; those that give it use once, few, many or a size class.

v_call: TRBV27
j_call: TRBJ1-5
clone_size: -
d_call: -
cdr3_aa: CASSWAIDQPQHF
cdr3_nt: TGTGCCAGCAGTTGGGCAATTGATCAGCCCCAGCATTTT

v_call: TRBV11-3
j_call: TRBJ2-2
clone_size: once
d_call: -
cdr3_aa: CASSLARNTGELFF
cdr3_nt: TGTGCCAGCAGCTTAGCCAGGAACACCGGGGAGCTGTTTTTT

v_call: TRBV11-2
j_call: TRBJ2-5
clone_size: -
d_call: -
cdr3_aa: CASSRLPMETQYF
cdr3_nt: TGTGCCAGCAGCCGACTACCCATGGAGACCCAGTACTTC

v_call: TRBV27
j_call: TRBJ2-3
clone_size: -
d_call: -
cdr3_aa: CASSLNVGLRVDTQYF
cdr3_nt: TGTGCCAGCAGTCTCAACGTGGGCCTCCGAGTAGATACGCAGTATTTT

v_call: TRBV6-5
j_call: TRBJ2-7
clone_size: -
d_call: -
cdr3_aa: CASSAPGSYEQYF
cdr3_nt: TGTGCCAGCAGTGCCCCGGGATCCTACGAGCAGTACTTC

v_call: TRBV5-1
j_call: TRBJ2-3
clone_size: -
d_call: TRBD2
cdr3_aa: CASSLGLAGADTQYF
cdr3_nt: TGCGCCAGCAGCTTAGGACTAGCGGGAGCCGATACGCAGTATTTT

v_call: TRBV9
j_call: TRBJ2-7
clone_size: once
d_call: -
cdr3_aa: CASSRDSSSYEQYF
cdr3_nt: TGTGCCAGCAGCCGGGACTCTAGCTCCTACGAGCAGTACTTC

v_call: TRBV19
j_call: TRBJ1-2
clone_size: -
d_call: TRBD1
cdr3_aa: CASSDRGRSDYGYTF
cdr3_nt: TGTGCCAGTAGTGACAGGGGGCGATCGGACTATGGCTACACCTTC

v_call: TRBV7-8
j_call: TRBJ2-1
clone_size: -
d_call: TRBD2
cdr3_aa: CASSSGLAGLYNEQFF
cdr3_nt: TGTGCCAGCAGCTCCGGACTAGCGGGGCTCTACAATGAGCAGTTCTTC

v_call: TRBV2
j_call: TRBJ2-6
clone_size: -
d_call: TRBD2
cdr3_aa: CARKRGSGANVLTF
cdr3_nt: TGTGCCAGAAAGCGGGGGTCCGGGGCCAACGTCCTGACTTTC

v_call: TRBV18
j_call: TRBJ2-7
clone_size: -
d_call: TRBD1
cdr3_aa: CASSEGQPANYEQYF
cdr3_nt: TGTGCCAGCTCAGAGGGACAGCCCGCTAACTACGAGCAGTACTTC

v_call: TRBV5-1
j_call: TRBJ1-2
clone_size: few
d_call: TRBD1
cdr3_aa: CASSSGQGLYGYTF
cdr3_nt: TGCGCCAGCAGCTCCGGACAGGGGCTCTATGGCTACACCTTC

v_call: TRBV30
j_call: TRBJ2-7
clone_size: -
d_call: TRBD1
cdr3_aa: CAWSRQGAFEQYF
cdr3_nt: TGTGCCTGGAGTCGACAGGGGGCCTTCGAGCAGTACTTC

v_call: TRBV27
j_call: TRBJ2-2
clone_size: once
d_call: -
cdr3_aa: CASSLGQGLANTGELFF
cdr3_nt: TGTGCCAGCAGTTTGGGCCAGGGGCTCGCGAACACCGGGGAGCTGTTTTTT

v_call: TRBV6-4
j_call: TRBJ2-1
clone_size: -
d_call: TRBD2
cdr3_aa: CASSLTSGNGNEQFF
cdr3_nt: TGTGCCAGCAGTCTGACTAGCGGGAACGGCAATGAGCAGTTCTTC

v_call: TRBV18
j_call: TRBJ1-1
clone_size: -
d_call: -
cdr3_aa: CASSPGRDTEAFF
cdr3_nt: TGTGCCAGCTCACCAGGGAGGGACACTGAAGCTTTCTTT

v_call: TRBV6-6
j_call: TRBJ1-3
clone_size: -
d_call: -
cdr3_aa: CASSTGTGHSGNTIYF
cdr3_nt: TGTGCCAGCAGCACCGGGACGGGACACTCTGGAAACACCATATATTTT

v_call: TRBV28
j_call: TRBJ1-6
clone_size: -
d_call: -
cdr3_aa: CASSLFDRNNSPLHF
cdr3_nt: TGTGCCAGCAGTTTATTCGACAGAAATAATTCACCCCTCCACTTT